A selection of T cell receptor beta chains follows, all from one sample in a study of T-cell reconstitution after alpha-beta-depleted transplantation in children. Each CDR3 protein is one row after TCRdb ran MiXCR on the PCR reads. This table has 7,000 or so distinct CDR3 sequences, roughly 4.8% appearing once. Sequences were derived from PBMCs, mostly from graft donor cells, sampled 180 days after TCRalphabeta/CD19-depleted stem cell transplant. These TCRs come from a child under three years old who had a stem cell transplant for acute myeloid leukemia, so the T cells may come from the graft donor. CDR3s include the opening cysteine and the closing phenylalanine or tryptophan. A D gene is named only where the DNA matches it firmly. Size is omitted from some rows. Given values are once, few, many or a class for expanded clones.

clone size: medium-sized; J gene: TRBJ2-7; D gene: TRBD1; V gene: TRBV12-3/TRBV12-4; CDR3 DNA: TGTGCCAGCACCCTCGGGACAGGGGGCACCTACGAGCAGTACTTC; CDR3 protein: CASTLGTGGTYEQYF
clone size: many; J gene: TRBJ2-1; D gene: TRBD2; V gene: TRBV2; CDR3 DNA: TGTGCCAGCAAGCGGGAGATTAATGAGCAGTTCTTC; CDR3 protein: CASKREINEQFF
clone size: -; J gene: TRBJ2-5; D gene: -; V gene: TRBV11-2; CDR3 DNA: TGTGCCAGCAGCTTGAAGAGCAGCGGAATCCAAGTGACCCAGTACTTC; CDR3 protein: CASSLKSSGIQVTQYF
clone size: many; J gene: TRBJ2-7; D gene: -; V gene: TRBV10-3; CDR3 DNA: TGTGCCATCAGTGAGTCTATGGGGGAGCAGTACTTC; CDR3 protein: CAISESMGEQYF
clone size: many; J gene: TRBJ2-7; D gene: -; V gene: TRBV6-5; CDR3 DNA: TGTGCCAGCAGGGGGAGCCCTCGGCCGGGCGGGACCTACGAGCAGTACTTC; CDR3 protein: CASRGSPRPGGTYEQYF
clone size: many; J gene: TRBJ1-1; D gene: -; V gene: TRBV29-1; CDR3 DNA: TGCAGCGTTGAAGACGGGGCAGCGGGCGCTTTCTTT; CDR3 protein: CSVEDGAAGAFF
clone size: many; J gene: TRBJ2-5; D gene: -; V gene: TRBV18; CDR3 DNA: TGTGCCAGCTCACCGTCGCTTGCTAGCCGGATCTTC; CDR3 protein: CASSPSLASRIF
clone size: many; J gene: TRBJ2-1; D gene: -; V gene: TRBV11-2; CDR3 DNA: TGTGCCAGCAGCTTAGAAGGGGAACCTTACAATGAGCAGTTCTTC; CDR3 protein: CASSLEGEPYNEQFF
clone size: many; J gene: TRBJ2-7; D gene: TRBD1; V gene: TRBV5-5; CDR3 DNA: TGTGCCAGCAGCTTGGGACAGGGGAGCTCCTACGAGCAGTACTTC; CDR3 protein: CASSLGQGSSYEQYF
clone size: many; J gene: TRBJ1-6; D gene: -; V gene: TRBV5-1; CDR3 DNA: TGCGCCAGCAGCCCCGTCGGGACGGGAAATTCACCCCTCCACTTT; CDR3 protein: CASSPVGTGNSPLHF
clone size: many; J gene: TRBJ1-5; D gene: TRBD1; V gene: TRBV19; CDR3 DNA: TGTGCCAGTAGTATACAGGACAGGGGGAATCAGCCCCAGCATTTT; CDR3 protein: CASSIQDRGNQPQHF
clone size: many; J gene: TRBJ2-3; D gene: -; V gene: TRBV2; CDR3 DNA: TGTGCCAGCGGGATCACAGATACGCAGTATTTT; CDR3 protein: CASGITDTQYF
clone size: many; J gene: TRBJ2-5; D gene: TRBD1; V gene: TRBV6-2/TRBV6-3; CDR3 DNA: TGTGCCAGTGTAAAACCAGGGGGCGGTATCGGGACCCAGTACTTC; CDR3 protein: CASVKPGGGIGTQYF
clone size: many; J gene: TRBJ2-1; D gene: TRBD1; V gene: TRBV5-1; CDR3 DNA: TGCGCCAGCAGCCTAAGACAGGGGGCGGGGTGGAATGAGCAGTTCTTC; CDR3 protein: CASSLRQGAGWNEQFF
clone size: many; J gene: TRBJ1-2; D gene: -; V gene: TRBV28; CDR3 DNA: TGTGCCAGCAGCCTCACAGGGAGTCTAAACTACACCTTC; CDR3 protein: CASSLTGSLNYTF
clone size: medium-sized; J gene: TRBJ1-2; D gene: -; V gene: TRBV4-3; CDR3 DNA: TGCGCCAGCAGCCAAGATCTCGGACAGATCTATGGCTACACCTTC; CDR3 protein: CASSQDLGQIYGYTF
clone size: many; J gene: TRBJ1-2; D gene: TRBD1; V gene: TRBV12-3/TRBV12-4; CDR3 DNA: TGTGCCAGCAGTTTTACCCGGACAGGGCTTACCTACACCTTC; CDR3 protein: CASSFTRTGLTYTF
clone size: many; J gene: TRBJ1-3; D gene: TRBD1; V gene: TRBV9; CDR3 DNA: TGTGCCAGCAGCGTGTCAGGACAGGGTATCACCGGAAACACCATATATTTT; CDR3 protein: CASSVSGQGITGNTIYF
clone size: medium-sized; J gene: TRBJ2-1; D gene: -; V gene: TRBV7-8; CDR3 DNA: TGTGCCAGCAGCTTACCCCCAAGAGACTACCGCTCCTACAATGAGCAGTTCTTC; CDR3 protein: CASSLPPRDYRSYNEQFF
clone size: medium-sized; J gene: TRBJ2-2; D gene: -; V gene: TRBV7-9; CDR3 DNA: TGTGCCAGCAGCCTCAACACCGGGGAGCTGTTTTTT; CDR3 protein: CASSLNTGELFF
clone size: many; J gene: TRBJ2-7; D gene: TRBD2; V gene: TRBV6-5; CDR3 DNA: TGTGCCAGCAGTTATACGACTAGCGGGAGTCCGTACTTC; CDR3 protein: CASSYTTSGSPYF
clone size: large; J gene: TRBJ2-3; D gene: -; V gene: TRBV29-1; CDR3 DNA: TGCAGCGTTGCGGTGGGAGGCACAGATACGCAGTATTTT; CDR3 protein: CSVAVGGTDTQYF
clone size: many; J gene: TRBJ2-7; D gene: TRBD2; V gene: TRBV4-2; CDR3 DNA: TGTGCCAGCAGCCAAGAAAGCGGGGGCTCCTACGAGCAGTACTTC; CDR3 protein: CASSQESGGSYEQYF
clone size: many; J gene: TRBJ2-5; D gene: -; V gene: TRBV27; CDR3 DNA: TGTGCCAGCCGGAGACAGTTGAAAGAGACCCAGTACTTC; CDR3 protein: CASRRQLKETQYF
clone size: many; J gene: TRBJ2-7; D gene: TRBD1; V gene: TRBV7-2; CDR3 DNA: TGTGCCAGCAGACCTACCGGGACAGGTCCTCACGAGCAGTACTTC; CDR3 protein: CASRPTGTGPHEQYF
clone size: many; J gene: TRBJ1-4; D gene: -; V gene: TRBV5-6; CDR3 DNA: TGTGCCAGCAGCTTTATGGACGAAAAACTGTTTTTT; CDR3 protein: CASSFMDEKLFF
clone size: many; J gene: TRBJ1-2; D gene: -; V gene: TRBV6-5; CDR3 DNA: TGTGCCAGCAGTTACGGGCCACCAATAGCGTATGGCTACACCTTC; CDR3 protein: CASSYGPPIAYGYTF
clone size: large; J gene: TRBJ2-1; D gene: -; V gene: TRBV5-1; CDR3 DNA: TGCGCCAGCAGCCCCGGGACCTACCACAATGAGCAGTTCTTC; CDR3 protein: CASSPGTYHNEQFF
clone size: many; J gene: TRBJ2-2; D gene: -; V gene: TRBV25-1; CDR3 DNA: TGTGCCAGCAGTGAATACCCAGCAGGGTCGACCACCGGGGAGCTGTTTTTT; CDR3 protein: CASSEYPAGSTTGELFF
clone size: medium-sized; J gene: TRBJ2-7; D gene: TRBD1; V gene: TRBV7-9; CDR3 DNA: TGTGCCAGCAGCTTAGCCGGGACAGGGGTCAACGAGCAGTACTTC; CDR3 protein: CASSLAGTGVNEQYF
clone size: medium-sized; J gene: TRBJ2-7; D gene: -; V gene: TRBV12-3/TRBV12-4; CDR3 DNA: TGTGCCAGCAGTCCGAATACATATTACGAGCAGTACTTC; CDR3 protein: CASSPNTYYEQYF
clone size: many; J gene: TRBJ2-6; D gene: -; V gene: TRBV14; CDR3 DNA: TGTGCCAGCAGCCAAGATCATATGCGGGCCTCCTCTGGGGCCAACGTCCTGACTTTC; CDR3 protein: CASSQDHMRASSGANVLTF
clone size: medium-sized; J gene: TRBJ2-1; D gene: TRBD2; V gene: TRBV28; CDR3 DNA: TGTGCCAGCAGCCCCAGGGACTACACCTACAATGAGCAGTTCTTC; CDR3 protein: CASSPRDYTYNEQFF
clone size: many; J gene: TRBJ1-5; D gene: TRBD1; V gene: TRBV18; CDR3 DNA: TGTGCCAGCTCAGCGGGGACAGGTAGCAATCAGCCCCAGCATTTT; CDR3 protein: CASSAGTGSNQPQHF
clone size: medium-sized; J gene: TRBJ2-3; D gene: -; V gene: TRBV29-1; CDR3 DNA: TGCAGCGTTGCTCTAGCGAGGACAGATACGCAGTATTTT; CDR3 protein: CSVALARTDTQYF
clone size: many; J gene: TRBJ2-4; D gene: TRBD2; V gene: TRBV5-1; CDR3 DNA: TGCGCCAGCAGCCCCCCCCGGCGGGACTATATTCAGTACTTC; CDR3 protein: CASSPPRRDYIQYF
clone size: -; J gene: TRBJ2-5; D gene: -; V gene: TRBV5-6; CDR3 DNA: TGTGCCAGTAGCTTCAAGGGAGTCCAGTACTTC; CDR3 protein: CASSFKGVQYF
clone size: many; J gene: TRBJ2-3; D gene: TRBD2; V gene: TRBV20-1; CDR3 DNA: TGCAGTGCTAGCCCGCCCCCCCCGGGACTAGCGGGAGTTGGTCATACGCAGTATTTT; CDR3 protein: CSASPPPPGLAGVGHTQYF
clone size: -; J gene: TRBJ2-7; D gene: -; V gene: TRBV3-1; CDR3 DNA: TGTGCCAGCAGCCAAGAACTAGGGGGAGGTGAGCAGTGCTTC; CDR3 protein: CASSQELGGGEQCF
clone size: medium-sized; J gene: TRBJ2-2; D gene: -; V gene: TRBV10-3; CDR3 DNA: TGTGCCATATCTGAGGGACTCATTAACACCGGGGAGCTGTTTTTT; CDR3 protein: CAISEGLINTGELFF
clone size: many; J gene: TRBJ2-7; D gene: -; V gene: TRBV28; CDR3 DNA: TGTGCCAGCAGTTTGGAAGGGTTCTTCGAGCAGTACTTC; CDR3 protein: CASSLEGFFEQYF
clone size: many; J gene: TRBJ2-1; D gene: -; V gene: TRBV4-1; CDR3 DNA: TGCGCCAGCAGCCAAGCGGGACGGGACAATGAGCAGTTCTTC; CDR3 protein: CASSQAGRDNEQFF
clone size: many; J gene: TRBJ1-2; D gene: -; V gene: TRBV29-1; CDR3 DNA: TGCAGCGGTAACTATGGCTACACCTTC; CDR3 protein: CSGNYGYTF
clone size: medium-sized; J gene: TRBJ2-3; D gene: -; V gene: TRBV20-1; CDR3 DNA: TGCAGTGCTAGAGGGAGGGCCGCAGATACGCAGTATTTT; CDR3 protein: CSARGRAADTQYF
clone size: many; J gene: TRBJ2-2; D gene: TRBD2; V gene: TRBV5-4; CDR3 DNA: TGTGCCAGCAGCCCTACTAGCGGGGGGAACACCGGGGAGCTGTTTTTT; CDR3 protein: CASSPTSGGNTGELFF
clone size: many; J gene: TRBJ2-2; D gene: -; V gene: TRBV7-2; CDR3 DNA: TGTGCCAGCAGCTTATTCTTTTGGGACTCAGCCCCCGGGGAGCTGTTTTTT; CDR3 protein: CASSLFFWDSAPGELFF